This T cell receptor (beta chain) was documented in a study of shared clonotypes between healthy human individuals. Findings and caveats of the study: Limited genetic and exposure-history diversity came from having few donors. The expectation was that sequencing depth would affect clonotype sharing among donors. Tissue TCR repertoires likely differ from these blood-only repertoires.

Germline CDR1 reads SGHNT; CDR2 reads YYREEE (reference sequence). Trimming removed 0 bases at V and 2 bases at J, with 11 bases between. The CDR3 has 16 residues. Notes on this clone: The antigen remains unidentified.

Per the authors' pipeline: Quality scores were absent from the junction-only immunoSEQ sequences, so filtering differed. TCRdb keeps only in-frame clones here, not all; method: immunoSEQ multiplex PCR. V, J and clone size derive from that table, while D and trimming were established from the DNA sequence. The repertoire holds about 1 million clones, with approximately 76% as singletons. What was sequenced was memory CD4+ T cells sorted from blood. Described subset: CD45RA-negative fraction. The chain is built from TRBV5-4 and TRBJ2-2; possible D gene TRBD1, 6 bases. The TCR was taken from a man between 18 and 35 years old in good health. CDR3 amino acids: CASSLGQGINTGELFF. DNA of the CDR3: TGTGCCAGCAGCTTGGGCCAGGGGATTAACACCGGGGAGCTGTTTTTT.